A single sample is the source of the 31 T cell receptor beta chains below, sequenced in a study of T cells in Graves' hyperthyroidism and ophthalmopathy. Regions amplified from RNA transcripts were the TCR beta CDR3 regions. The TCR CDR3 first-round RT-PCR relied on the HTBI primer set. TCRdb passed the multiplex PCR reads through MiXCR, listing each CDR3 protein once. The repertoire holds about 95,000 distinct CDR3 sequences, with around 42% as singletons. The specimen was peripheral blood or thyroid tissue (not recorded which). The receptor source for this set is a woman in her twenties or thirties with Graves' hyperthyroidism.

Ten or more counts support this clonotype. V and J are TRBV2 and TRBJ2-5; 7 nucleotides align to TRBD1. CDR3 size: 13 residues. Losses at the gene ends were 6 bases for V and 4 bases for J; bases not matched to a gene: 5. The germline CDR1 and CDR2 sequences are SNHLY and FYNNEI. In nucleotides, the CDR3 is TGTGCCAGCAGCCGTGACAGGGCAGAGACCCAGTACTTC. Translated, it gives CASSRDRAETQYF.

In this sample, this clonotype turned up many times. The V and J genes are TRBV7-9 and TRBJ2-7; D not resolved. Germline V gene data show CDR1 as SEHNR and CDR2 as FQNEAQ (reference sequence). The germline V and J ends were trimmed by 4 bases and 3 bases, with 16 bases remaining between them. The CDR3 runs 15 residues. CDR3: CASSSRVRNDYEQYF. The CDR3 coding sequence is TGTGCCAGCAGCTCTAGGGTAAGAAATGACTACGAGCAGTACTTC.

This clonotype has only a few counts. In this CDR3 the conserved last residue, phenylalanine or tryptophan, is missing, so a read error is likely. CDR3 region: CSARDLQRNTDTQYS. The CDR3 nucleotides are TGCAGTGCTAGAGATTTACAGAGAAACACAGATACGCAGTATTCT. The chain is built from TRBV20-1 and TRBJ2-3; the D is unclear. CDR1 and CDR2 from the germline V gene are DFQATT and SNEGSKA (reference sequence). Trimming shortened V by 0 bases and J by 2 bases, and 12 bases separated the two germline ends. The CDR3 is made up of 15 amino acids.

Here the CDR3 reads CASSPDRGQYVYEQYF. The CDR3 coding sequence is TGTGCCAGCAGTCCTGACAGGGGGCAGTACGTCTACGAGCAGTACTTC. V usage is TRBV7-9 and J usage is TRBJ2-1; 10 bases align to TRBD1. The J call is doubtful: the DNA matches TRBJ2-7 better. The CDR3 length is 16 residues. Germline V gives CDR1 SEHNR, CDR2 FQNEAQ (reference sequence).

This clonotype was found many times. The chain is built from TRBV7-2 and TRBJ2-5; 7 nucleotides line up with TRBD1. The CDR3 runs to 13 residues. The J segment lost 0 bases and the V segment lost 7 bases, leaving 2 bases of the junction unmatched. Germline V gene data show CDR1 as SGHTA and CDR2 as FQGNSA. CDR3 amino acids: CASTRGYQETQYF. The CDR3 nucleotides are TGTGCCAGCACCAGGGGGTACCAAGAGACCCAGTACTTC.

This clonotype was recorded many times. The rearrangement links TRBV7-9 to TRBJ2-7; 9 positions agree with TRBD1. The CDR3 sequence is 14 residues long. Germline-derived CDR1 and CDR2 are SEHNR and FQNEAQ (reference sequence). The junction had 7 bases not matched to a gene; V was cut back by 5 bases and J by 5 bases. The CDR3 region is CASSGRTGDDEQYF. CDR3 coding DNA: TGTGCCAGCAGCGGACGGACAGGGGATGACGAGCAGTACTTC.

At least ten counts were recorded for this clonotype. This chain connects TRBV2 to TRBJ1-4; the match to TRBD1 covers 8 bases. J gave up 8 bases and V 6 bases, and 8 bases lay outside the gene matches. This CDR3 comprises 14 residues. Germline V gene data show CDR1 as SNHLY and CDR2 as FYNNEI. The CDR3 loop reads CASRTGTGGEKLFF. CDR3 coding DNA: TGTGCCAGCAGAACCGGGACAGGAGGCGAAAAACTGTTTTTT.

The chain employs TRBV11-3 and TRBJ2-7, with 9 bases aligning to TRBD2. Germline assignment: CDR1 SGHNT and CDR2 YENEEA. V lost 5 bases, J lost 8 bases, and 10 bases stayed unmatched. CDR3 length: 14 residues. The CDR3 DNA sequence: TGTGCCAGCAGCCCCACAGCGGGAGGTTACAAGCAGTACTTC. Translation gives CASSPTAGGYKQYF.

This clonotype has ten or more counts. DNA for the CDR3: TGTGCCATCATCCCCTTTCGCGGGAGAACCGTGGAGACCCAGTACTTC. This translates into CAIIPFRGRTVETQYF. The V and J genes are TRBV10-3 and TRBJ2-5, with 7 nucleotides matching TRBD2. With V trimmed by 7 bases and J by 5 bases, 16 bases remained unmatched. The CDR3 runs 16 residues. Per germline, CDR1 ENHRY and CDR2 SYGVKD.

V gene TRBV6-1 combines with J gene TRBJ2-5, with TRBD1 matching 8 bases. The J call may be in error: the DNA end matches TRBJ2-7 better. The CDR3 sequence is 14 residues long. Germline V lookup: CDR1 MNHNS, CDR2 SASEGT. The DNA of the CDR3 is TGTGCCAGCAGGGGGGACAGGCTCTCCTACGAGCAGTACTTC. It is translated as CASRGDRLSYEQYF.

The CDR3 loop reads CASSPRTVNTEAFF. The CDR3 DNA reads as TGTGCCAGCTCACCCCGGACTGTGAACACTGAAGCTTTCTTT. The J gene is TRBJ1-1, the V gene TRBV7-2, with unresolved D. V gave up 8 bases and J gave up 0 bases, with 13 bases separating them. Germline CDR1 and CDR2: SGHTA and FQGNSA. The CDR3 is made up of 14 amino acids.

The rearrangement links TRBV7-2 to TRBJ2-5; the match to TRBD2 covers 11 bases. V gave up 6 bases and J gave up 5 bases; unmatched junction bases: 8. This CDR3 has 15 amino acids. Germline values: CDR1 SGHTA, CDR2 FQGNSA. CDR3 protein: CASSPTRTSGETQYF. The CDR3 DNA follows: TGTGCCAGCAGTCCAACACGGACTAGCGGGGAGACCCAGTACTTC. Based on the CDR3 plus reference TRBV7-2 and TRBJ2-5, the full variable domain is GAGVSQSPSNKVTEKGKDVELRCDPISGHTALYWYRQSLGQGLEFLIYFQGNSAPDKSGLPSDRFSAERTGGSVSTLTIQRTQQEDSAVYLCASSPTRTSGETQYFGPGTRLLVL.

This clonotype was picked up many times. The chain combines TRBV5-6 with TRBJ1-3; D gene unclear. This CDR3 comprises 14 residues. Trimming removed 0 bases at V and 4 bases at J, with 8 bases between. CDR1 SGHDT and CDR2 YYEEEE come from the germline V gene. The CDR3 reads CASSLAVEGNTIYF. As DNA, the CDR3 is TGTGCCAGCAGCTTGGCCGTAGAAGGAAACACCATATATTTT. Variable domain in full (rest from reference TRBV5-6 and TRBJ1-3): DAGVTQSPTHLIKTRGQQVTLRCSPKSGHDTVSWYQQALGQGPQFIFQYYEEEERQRGNFPDRFSGHQFPNYSSELNVNALLLGDSALYLCASSLAVEGNTIYFGEGSWLTVV.

The chain employs TRBV2 and TRBJ1-1, with 11 bases aligning to TRBD1. Germline CDR1 SNHLY, CDR2 FYNNEI. The V and J ends lost 0 bases and 3 bases, in that order; junction bases with no gene match: 6. The CDR3 is 17 amino acids. CDR3 nucleotides: TGTGCCAGCAGTGAAGCGCTTGGGACAGGGGGAGACACTGAAGCTTTCTTT. It specifies CASSEALGTGGDTEAFF.

CDR3: CASSSGTTEAFF. CDR3 nucleotides: TGTGCCAGCAGCTCGGGCACAACTGAAGCTTTCTTT. This chain links TRBV7-9 with TRBJ1-1; D ambiguous. The CDR3 covers 12 residues. Trimming cost V 4 bases and J 5 bases, with 8 bases left between them. From germline, CDR1 is SEHNR and CDR2 FQNEAQ (reference sequence).

This clonotype turned up a few times. The chain links TRBV30 to TRBJ2-7, with no clear D. The CDR3 sequence is 13 residues long. Germline lookup yields CDR1 GTSNPN and CDR2 SVGIG (reference sequence). V gave up 0 bases and J gave up 6 bases, with 12 bases separating them. Written as DNA, the CDR3 is TGTGCCTGGAGTGTAGCAAATGAGTTCGAGCAGTACTTC. This translates into CAWSVANEFEQYF.

With respect to this clonotype: Germline and junction disagree at one end, which may indicate a read error. CDR3 sequence reads: CASSVRYQETQYF. The CDR3, as DNA: TGTGCCAGCAGCGTCAGATACCAGGAGACCCAGTACTTC. The V call is TRBV7-6, the J call TRBJ2-5; D gene unclear. From germline, CDR1 is SGHVS and CDR2 FNYEAQ. The CDR3 spans 13 residues.

The chain links TRBV7-2 to TRBJ2-5; TRBD1 or TRBD2 may be the D gene (6 bases each). Trimming stripped 1 base from V and 5 bases from J, with 11 bases between. The CDR3 loop spans 14 amino acids. Germline V lookup: CDR1 SGHTA, CDR2 FQGNSA. The CDR3 sequence: CASSLVGGGETQYF. Here the CDR3 DNA reads TGTGCCAGCAGCTTAGTGGGGGGCGGCGAGACCCAGTACTTC.

This clonotype was counted between two and nine times. This rearrangement joins TRBV7-2 to TRBJ1-2; unclear D gene. V was pared by 5 bases and J by 4 bases, with 14 bases between. The CDR3 has 14 residues. The germline gives CDR1 SGHTA, CDR2 FQGNSA. The CDR3 DNA sequence: TGTGCCAGCAGCCCAGCGGACGTTCTCTATGGCTACACCTTC. Its translation: CASSPADVLYGYTF.

This chain joins TRBV20-1 and TRBJ2-5; 9 bases are a match to TRBD1. The CDR3 sequence is 14 residues long. The J segment lost 1 base and the V segment lost 4 bases, leaving 4 bases of the junction unmatched. CDR1 DFQATT and CDR2 SNEGSKA come from the germline V gene (reference sequence). The CDR3 is CSAKDRGGQETQYF. CDR3 bases: TGCAGTGCTAAGGACAGGGGAGGCCAAGAGACCCAGTACTTC.

The chain couples TRBV15 to TRBJ1-2; the D gene is possibly TRBD1 (6 bases). The ends were cut back, 1 base at V and 8 bases at J, with 11 bases in the middle. CDR1 and CDR2 (germline): LNHNV, YYDKDF (reference sequence). The CDR3 runs to 13 residues. DNA for the CDR3: TGTGCCACCAGCAGAGTCAGGGGCTACGGCTACACCTTC. Translation gives CATSRVRGYGYTF. Together with reference TRBV15 and TRBJ1-2, the CDR3 gives the full variable domain: DAMVIQNPRYQVTQFGKPVTLSCSQTLNHNVMYWYQQKSSQAPKLLFHYYDKDFNNEADTPDNFQSRRPNTSFCFLDIRSPGLGDTAMYLCATSRVRGYGYTFGSGTRLTVV.

The V and J genes are TRBV6-9 and TRBJ2-5; tentative D call: TRBD2 (5 bases). V was trimmed by 4 bases and J by 5 bases, leaving 17 bases between them. The CDR3 is made up of 15 amino acids. Germline values: CDR1 MNHGY, CDR2 SVAAGI. The CDR3 sequence is CASSFRGRTVETQYF. DNA of the CDR3: TGTGCCAGCAGTTTTCGAGGGAGAACCGTGGAGACCCAGTACTTC.

This clonotype appeared many times. The chain is built from TRBV18 and TRBJ2-6, with D maybe TRBD2 (5 bases). This CDR3 region has 15 residues. V gave up 3 bases and J gave up 0 bases, with 6 bases separating them. Germline CDR1 reads KGHSH; CDR2 reads LQKENI. CDR3 sequence (DNA): TGTGCCAGCTCACCTGGGAGCTCTGGGGCCAACGTCCTGACTTTC. Its protein product is CASSPGSSGANVLTF.

This clonotype was counted ten times or more. This chain uses TRBV24-1 with TRBJ1-2, with D tentatively TRBD1 (6 bases). There are 13 residues in the CDR3. Germline CDR1 is KGHDR and CDR2 is SFDVKD. Trimming removed 3 bases at V and 3 bases at J, with 7 bases between. CDR3 in amino acids: CATSDGGDYGYTF. CDR3 DNA: TGTGCCACCAGTGATGGGGGCGACTATGGCTACACCTTC.

The chain is built from TRBV4-1 and TRBJ2-5; D unresolved. The CDR3 contains 14 residues. Germline CDR1 and CDR2: MGHRA and YSYEKL. Trimming took off 0 bases at V and 1 base at J, with 6 bases between the two ends. The CDR3 protein is CASSQDFPQETQYF. The CDR3 DNA reads as TGCGCCAGCAGCCAAGATTTCCCCCAAGAGACCCAGTACTTC.

The rearrangement joins TRBV2 to TRBJ1-5; D may be TRBD1 (5 bases). CDR3 length: 16 amino acids. V was trimmed by 6 bases and J by 11 bases, leaving 26 bases between them. The germline V gene has CDR1 SNHLY and CDR2 FYNNEI. DNA of the CDR3: TGTGCCAGCAGCGTAGACCCCTCGCTTGGGGCCGAGACCCAGCATTTT. This gives the protein CASSVDPSLGAETQHF.

The V gene is TRBV4-3, the J gene TRBJ1-5; D is perhaps TRBD1 (5 bases). The CDR3 has 16 amino acids. Germline-derived CDR1 and CDR2 are LGHNA and YSLEER. The V and J ends lost 4 bases and 4 bases respectively, with 17 bases between them. The CDR3 DNA reads as TGCGCCAGCAGCCGAAGCCCCCCGACAGAAAATCAGCCCCAGCATTTT. It is translated as CASSRSPPTENQPQHF.

This clonotype was recorded at least ten times. CDR3 bases: TGTGCCAGCAGAAGAGGCGGGACAGGGCTCGGCGAGCAGTACTTC. It is translated as CASRRGGTGLGEQYF. The chain employs TRBV6-5 and TRBJ2-7; 9 bases line up with TRBD1. V gave up 6 bases and J gave up 6 bases; unmatched junction bases: 12. In germline, CDR1 is MNHEY, CDR2 SVGAGI. The CDR3 extends over 15 amino acids.

The chain carries TRBV14 and TRBJ1-3; no definite D call. This CDR3 is 16 amino acids long. The V gene lost 3 bases and the J gene lost 6 bases, with 18 bases spanning the gap. CDR1 and CDR2 (germline): SGHDN, FVKESK. CDR3 protein: CASSHLRSAIENTIYF. CDR3 coding DNA: TGTGCCAGCAGCCACTTGAGGAGTGCGATTGAAAACACCATATATTTT.

In regard to this clonotype: A much bigger clone sits one base away, suggesting this may be a read error. The V and J genes are TRBV7-6 and TRBJ2-3; maybe TRBD2 (6 bases). Per the germline V gene, CDR1 is SGHVS and CDR2 is FNYEAQ. This CDR3 region has 15 residues. CDR3 loop: CACSSLVGGSSTQYF. The CDR3 nucleotides read TGTGCCTGCAGCTCATTAGTGGGGGGAAGCAGTACGCAGTATTTT.

V usage is TRBV28 and J usage is TRBJ1-5, with D perhaps matching TRBD1 (6 bases). Germline values: CDR1 MDHEN, CDR2 SYDVKM. V was pared by 0 bases and J by 6 bases, with 15 bases between. The CDR3 runs to 16 residues. CDR3: CASSLWRDILFQPQHF. Written as DNA, the CDR3 is TGTGCCAGCAGTTTATGGCGGGACATTCTTTTTCAGCCCCAGCATTTT.